These 32 T cell receptor beta chains came from one sample sequenced in a study of spatial heterogeneity in lung cancer. Described time point: sample taken at primary tumor resection. TCRdb itself ran the 5' RACE reads through MiXCR, one entry per CDR3 protein. The sample has tens of thousands of distinct CDR3 sequences, approximately 6% seen once; the top ten hold around 15%. The sequences come from PBMCs, collected at surgery. Source of these receptors: a female donor with early-stage non-small cell lung cancer.

At least ten counts were recorded for this clonotype. The CDR3 sequence: CASSLSQGRNQPQHF. CDR3 DNA: TGTGCCAGCAGTTTATCCCAGGGAAGGAATCAGCCCCAGCATTTT. V usage is TRBV27 and J usage is TRBJ1-5; TRBD1 is a possible D gene (5 bases). V was pared by 0 bases and J by 4 bases, with 10 bases between. This CDR3 spans 15 amino acids. The germline V gene has CDR1 MNHEY and CDR2 SMNVEV (reference sequence).

This chain joins TRBV5-6 and TRBJ1-1, with D unresolved. Trimming left V 1 base short and J 1 base short, with 11 bases between. Germline lookup yields CDR1 SGHDT and CDR2 YYEEEE. CDR3 length: 15 amino acids. The CDR3 spells CASSLNRAGNTEAFF. DNA of the CDR3: TGTGCCAGCAGCTTGAATAGAGCGGGGAACACTGAAGCTTTCTTT.

This clonotype was seen more than once but under ten times. The chain couples TRBV4-1 to TRBJ2-4; no clear D gene. CDR1 is MGHRA and CDR2 is YSYEKL in the germline V gene. V was cut by 1 base and J by 0 bases, with 7 bases left in between. The CDR3 consists of 15 residues. CDR3 sequence: CASSQGMLAKNIQYF. The CDR3 DNA reads as TGCGCCAGCAGCCAAGGGATGCTAGCCAAAAACATTCAGTACTTC.

At least ten counts were recorded for this clonotype. This chain connects TRBV12-3 or TRBV12-4 to TRBJ1-1; TRBD1 is a possible D gene (5 bases). The CDR3 is made up of 15 amino acids. V lost 4 bases to trimming and J lost 3 bases, with 15 bases between them. This chain's CDR3 is CASSSAGGRDTEAFF. The CDR3 DNA reads TGTGCCAGCAGTTCCGCCGGGGGACGGGACACTGAAGCTTTCTTT.

This clonotype has ten or more counts. The V call is TRBV1, the J call TRBJ2-2. TRBV1 is described as a pseudogene. This CDR3 has 15 amino acids. The CDR3 sequence is CTSKSQPTNTGELFF. CDR3 bases: TGCACCAGCAAATCTCAGCCCACTAACACCGGGGAGCTGTTTTTT.

This rearrangement joins TRBV12-3 or TRBV12-4 to TRBJ1-1, with D possibly matching TRBD1 (5 bases). Trimming shortened V by 2 bases and J by 8 bases, and 9 bases separated the two germline ends. The CDR3 has 12 amino acids. The CDR3 protein is CASSLSGGEAFF. The DNA for the CDR3 is TGTGCCAGCAGTTTAAGCGGGGGGGAAGCTTTCTTT.

This clonotype was found many times. The gene calls are TRBV28 and TRBJ1-1; D remains ambiguous. Germline lookup yields CDR1 MDHEN and CDR2 SYDVKM. The CDR3 covers 15 residues. V lost 4 bases and J 1 base, leaving 13 bases between the germline ends. CDR3 residues: CASSSPSGSNTEAFF. In nucleotides, the CDR3 is TGTGCCAGCAGTTCCCCCTCGGGGTCGAACACTGAAGCTTTCTTT.

This clonotype was seen ten or more times. The chain joins TRBV12-3 or TRBV12-4 to TRBJ2-7; a weak D match, TRBD2 (5 bases). V was clipped by 2 bases and J by 3 bases, with 5 bases between them. This CDR3 has 12 residues. CDR3 nucleotides: TGTGCCAGCAGTTTACGGGGCTACGAGCAGTACTTC. Amino acids: CASSLRGYEQYF.

By share, this clonotype counts as medium-sized. This chain links TRBV4-2 with TRBJ2-3; 8 positions agree with TRBD1. With V trimmed by 3 bases and J by 0 bases, 17 bases remained unmatched. The CDR3 loop spans 20 amino acids. CDR1 LGHNA and CDR2 YNFKEQ come from the germline V gene. The CDR3 here is CASSQGAGGAAISSTDTQYF. The CDR3 bases are TGTGCCAGCAGCCAGGGGGCAGGGGGCGCGGCCATCTCAAGCACAGATACGCAGTATTTT.

This clonotype has ten or more counts. The chain carries TRBV28 and TRBJ1-3, with D unclear. Trimming removed 2 bases at V and 1 base at J, with 9 bases between. This CDR3 has 15 residues. The germline CDR1 and CDR2 sequences are MDHEN and SYDVKM. The CDR3 nucleotides are TGTGCCAGCAGTTTACGAGGTGCTTCTGGAAACACCATATATTTT. Amino acids: CASSLRGASGNTIYF.

V usage is TRBV6-5 and J usage is TRBJ1-1; D is undetermined. The germline V and J ends were trimmed by 6 bases and 5 bases, with 16 bases remaining between them. The CDR3 covers 14 residues. Germline lookup yields CDR1 MNHEY and CDR2 SVGAGI. The DNA for the CDR3 is TGTGCCAGCAGGCGACTGTTCGCCGGGACTGAAGCTTTCTTT. It encodes CASRRLFAGTEAFF.

The table lists this clonotype with many counts. The chain joins TRBV20-1 to TRBJ1-5; 9 nucleotides align to TRBD1. The V segment lost 0 bases and the J segment 6 bases; nucleotides outside the gene matches: 3. CDR1 is DFQATT and CDR2 is SNEGSKA in the germline V gene (reference sequence). There are 14 residues in the CDR3. The CDR3 DNA reads as TGCAGTGCTAGAGATCACAGGGGGCTTCAGCCCCAGCATTTT. Protein sequence: CSARDHRGLQPQHF.

There are a few counts of this clonotype. This rearrangement joins TRBV3-1 to TRBJ1-2; possible D gene TRBD1, 5 bases. Trimming took 5 bases from V and 8 from J, leaving 12 bases between them. The CDR3 totals 12 residues. Germline V gene lookup returns CDR1 LGHDT and CDR2 YNNKEL (reference sequence). CDR3 protein: CASSAQGEGYTF. CDR3 coding DNA: TGTGCCAGCAGCGCTCAGGGAGAAGGCTACACCTTC.

As for this clonotype: A read error may explain this, as a much larger clone is one base away. The chain joins TRBV12-3 or TRBV12-4 to TRBJ2-5; the D gene is possibly TRBD2 (5 bases). The V end lost 5 bases, the J end lost 5 bases, and 15 bases lay between the germline ends. The CDR3 totals 14 residues. The CDR3 sequence is CASSPVVGGETQYF. DNA for the CDR3: TGTGCCAGCAGTCCCGTCGTAGGCGGGGAGACCCAGTACTTC.

The rearrangement joins TRBV20-1 to TRBJ2-1, with 7 bases that match TRBD1. Germline V lookup: CDR1 DFQATT, CDR2 SNEGSKA (reference sequence). V gave up 6 bases and J gave up 3 bases; unmatched junction bases: 8. The CDR3 length is 14 residues. CDR3: CSAETGQNYNEQFF. The CDR3 bases are TGCAGTGCGGAGACGGGACAGAACTACAATGAGCAGTTCTTC.

This clonotype was picked up many times. The chain employs TRBV12-3 or TRBV12-4 and TRBJ1-1; D call uncertain. This CDR3 is 14 amino acids long. Trimming removed 6 bases at V and 8 bases at J, with 19 bases between. CDR3: CASSPSGLVVEAFF. The CDR3 DNA sequence: TGTGCCAGCAGCCCAAGTGGGCTCGTCGTCGAAGCTTTCTTT.

This clonotype was counted at least ten times. This chain uses TRBV18 with TRBJ1-4; D uncertain. Germline CDR1 is KGHSH and CDR2 is LQKENI. There are 15 residues in the CDR3. V dropped 5 bases and J dropped 7 bases, with 17 bases sitting between them. Here the CDR3 DNA reads TGTGCCAGCTCATTGTATGGTCAACGGTCTGAAAAACTGTTTTTT. Translated: CASSLYGQRSEKLFF.

This clonotype was recorded many times. The chain links TRBV5-1 to TRBJ1-1; D ambiguous. CDR1 and CDR2 from the germline V gene are SGHRS and YFSETQ. The length of the CDR3 is 14 residues. The V end lost 0 bases, the J end lost 1 base, and 7 bases lay between the germline ends. CDR3 DNA: TGCGCCAGCAGCTTGGTCCCGGAGAACACTGAAGCTTTCTTT. Amino acid sequence: CASSLVPENTEAFF. Full variable domain (outside the CDR3, taken from reference TRBV5-1 and TRBJ1-1): KAGVTQTPRYLIKTRGQQVTLSCSPISGHRSVSWYQQTPGQGLQFLFEYFSETQRNKGNFPGRFSGRQFSNSRSEMNVSTLELGDSALYLCASSLVPENTEAFFGQGTRLTVV.

The chain links TRBV3-1 to TRBJ2-2; D is ambiguous. The CDR3 length is 13 residues. V lost 5 bases and J 6 bases, leaving 10 bases between the germline ends. CDR1 is LGHDT and CDR2 is YNNKEL in the germline V gene (reference sequence). The CDR3 loop reads CASSKDLAGELFF. The DNA of the CDR3 is TGTGCCAGCAGCAAGGACCTGGCCGGGGAGCTGTTTTTT.

This clonotype has ten or more counts. V usage is TRBV7-2 and J usage is TRBJ2-4; D gene ambiguous. The CDR3 loop spans 14 amino acids. The V gene lost 1 base and the J gene lost 3 bases, with 7 bases spanning the gap. Germline V lookup: CDR1 SGHTA, CDR2 FQGNSA. CDR3 in amino acids: CASSLDSFKNIQYF. The CDR3 bases are TGTGCCAGCAGCTTAGACAGCTTCAAAAACATTCAGTACTTC.

This clonotype occurred a few times. The CDR3 spells CASTQPLPPYGYTF. The CDR3 nucleotides read TGTGCCAGCACCCAGCCCCTTCCCCCCTATGGCTACACCTTC. V gene TRBV28 combines with J gene TRBJ1-2; D unresolved. Trimming left V 7 bases short and J 4 bases short, with 16 bases between. This CDR3 is 14 amino acids long. In germline, CDR1 is MDHEN, CDR2 SYDVKM.

The gene calls are TRBV7-6 and TRBJ2-3; D remains unclear. In germline, CDR1 is SGHVS, CDR2 FNYEAQ. Trimming removed 1 base from V and 4 bases from J, with 6 bases in between. The CDR3 sequence is 13 residues long. The CDR3 spells CASSLGDPDTQYF. The CDR3 DNA reads as TGTGCCAGCAGCTTAGGGGATCCAGATACGCAGTATTTT.

The table lists this clonotype with many counts. The chain uses TRBV7-3 and TRBJ2-2; either TRBD1 or TRBD2 may supply D (5 bases each). Trimming removed 2 bases at V and 5 bases at J, with 9 bases between. Germline V gene data show CDR1 as SGHTA and CDR2 as FQGTGA. The CDR3 has 14 amino acids. The CDR3 reads CASSLGTPTGELFF. As DNA, the CDR3 is TGTGCCAGCAGCTTAGGGACCCCAACCGGGGAGCTGTTTTTT.

The table lists this clonotype with many counts. This rearrangement joins TRBV6-4 to TRBJ2-1; 11 nucleotides line up with TRBD2. CDR1 MRHNA and CDR2 SNTAGT come from the germline V gene. CDR3 length: 15 amino acids. Trimming at V came to 2 bases and at J to 4 bases, leaving 1 base not matched to a gene. The CDR3 coding sequence is TGTGCCAGCAGTGACGGGACTAGCGGTTACAATGAGCAGTTCTTC. It is translated as CASSDGTSGYNEQFF.

On this clonotype: This sequence may be a read error, since a much larger clone differs from it by one base. This sequence joins TRBV5-1 and TRBJ1-3; D gene unclear. In germline, CDR1 is SGHRS, CDR2 YFSETQ. The CDR3 consists of 15 residues. CDR3 sequence reads: CVSSLIDFSGNTIYF. In nucleotides, the CDR3 is TGCGTCAGCAGCTTGATAGACTTCTCTGGAAACACCATATATTTT.

This clonotype was seen a few times. The gene calls are TRBV28 and TRBJ1-5; 7 nucleotides match TRBD1. Trimming at V came to 5 bases and at J to 0 bases, leaving 7 bases not matched to a gene. CDR1 is MDHEN and CDR2 is SYDVKM in the germline V gene. The CDR3 has 16 amino acids. In DNA form, the CDR3 reads TGTGCCAGCAGTAGCGACAGGGCTCATAGCAATCAGCCCCAGCATTTT. Translating gives CASSSDRAHSNQPQHF.

This clonotype was seen a handful of times. V gene TRBV11-1 combines with J gene TRBJ2-4; 8 bases agree with TRBD1. Germline V lookup: CDR1 SGHAT, CDR2 FQDESV (reference sequence). This CDR3 has 14 amino acids. The junction had 6 bases not matched to a gene; V was cut back by 5 bases and J by 6 bases. The CDR3 spells CASSRGTGVNIQYF. CDR3 in DNA: TGTGCCAGCAGCCGTGGGACAGGAGTAAACATTCAGTACTTC.

At least ten counts were recorded for this clonotype. CDR3 amino acids: CASNEEGRRLYGYTF. In DNA form, the CDR3 reads TGTGCCAGCAATGAAGAGGGACGGAGGCTCTATGGCTACACCTTC. The J gene is TRBJ1-2, the V gene TRBV28; TRBD1 might be the D (5 bases). Germline assignment: CDR1 MDHEN and CDR2 SYDVKM. V lost 7 bases to trimming and J lost 4 bases, with 19 bases between them. CDR3 length: 15 amino acids.

This clonotype was seen many times. The rearrangement links TRBV12-3 or TRBV12-4 to TRBJ2-5; weak D call: TRBD1 (6 bases). CDR3 size: 15 residues. Trimming cost V 5 bases and J 5 bases, with 18 bases left between them. This CDR3 is CASSLRTVPVETQYF. The CDR3 DNA reads TGTGCCAGCAGTCTGCGGACAGTCCCGGTGGAGACCCAGTACTTC.

As concerns this clonotype: This may come from a read error, since a much larger clone is one base off. The chain combines TRBV5-5 with TRBJ1-3; D is unresolved. Germline CDR1 SGHKS, CDR2 YYEKEE (reference sequence). The CDR3 is 16 amino acids. For the CDR3, the DNA is TGTGGCAGCAGCTTTGCAGTGGATAGCTCTGGAAACACCATATATTTT. Translating gives CGSSFAVDSSGNTIYF.

The sample holds many counts of this clonotype. The J gene is TRBJ2-5, the V gene TRBV5-6; the D is unclear. This CDR3 is 12 amino acids long. The V end was cut by 4 bases, the J end by 2 bases, with 6 bases between. Germline assignment: CDR1 SGHDT and CDR2 YYEEEE. This CDR3 is CASSVPQETQYF. In DNA form, the CDR3 reads TGTGCCAGCAGCGTGCCACAAGAGACCCAGTACTTC.

In this sample, this clonotype turned up many times. This chain joins TRBV28 and TRBJ1-5, with no clear D. The V gene lost 8 bases and the J gene lost 3 bases, with 11 bases spanning the gap. The CDR3 contains 13 residues. From germline, CDR1 is MDHEN and CDR2 SYDVKM. CDR3 region: CASGPDLNQPQHF. The DNA for the CDR3 is TGTGCCAGCGGGCCAGACCTCAATCAGCCCCAGCATTTT.